Following are 26 T cell receptor beta chains from one sample sequenced in a study of blood T cell repertoires in COVID-19. Sequenced by immunoSEQ multiplex PCR; TCRdb stores in-frame clones only, minus some. The sample includes about 150,000 clones, approximately 83% of them seen just once. The sample taken for sequencing was peripheral blood. These receptors originate from a woman aged 60-75 years with COVID-19, enrolled during active disease.

The chain employs TRBV9 and TRBJ2-1; 7 bases align to TRBD2. Germline CDR1 reads SGDLS; CDR2 reads YYNGEE. The length of the CDR3 is 15 residues. The J segment lost 0 bases and the V segment lost 4 bases, leaving 4 bases of the junction unmatched. CDR3 sequence: CASSPVAGSYNEQFF. CDR3 DNA sequence: TGTGCCAGCAGCCCGGTAGCGGGCTCCTACAATGAGCAGTTCTTC.

The V and J genes are TRBV9 and TRBJ1-6, with TRBD1 identical over 8 bases. V shed 0 bases and J 8 bases; nucleotides not matched to a gene: 4. Per germline, CDR1 SGDLS and CDR2 YYNGEE. The CDR3 is 15 residues long. In nucleotides, the CDR3 is TGTGCCAGCAGCGTAGATGCCAGGGGGCATTCACCCCTCCACTTT. This codes for CASSVDARGHSPLHF.

The genes are TRBV20-1 and TRBJ1-5, with D maybe TRBD1 (5 bases). CDR1 DFQATT and CDR2 SNEGSKA come from the germline V gene (reference sequence). Trimming took off 3 bases at V and 3 bases at J, with 12 bases between the two ends. This CDR3 region has 14 residues. The CDR3 nucleotides read TGCAGTGCTAGTGCGGACAACAACAATCAGCCCCAGCATTTT. It is translated as CSASADNNNQPQHF.

This clone occurred once. The chain has TRBV7-9 and TRBJ2-7; 7 bases line up with TRBD1. Trimming took 5 bases from V and 6 from J; bases not matched to a gene: 10. The CDR3 spans 14 residues. CDR1 and CDR2 from the germline V gene are SEHNR and FQNEAQ (reference sequence). The CDR3 nucleotides read TGTGCCAGCAGCCAGTTTAGGGGGCGCGGCGAGCAGTACTTC. Translated, it gives CASSQFRGRGEQYF.

V is TRBV11-2 and J is TRBJ2-3; the match to TRBD2 covers 7 bases. V shed 0 bases and J 6 bases; nucleotides not matched to a gene: 3. This CDR3 contains 14 residues. The germline V gene has CDR1 SGHAT and CDR2 FQNNGV. CDR3 nucleotides: TGTGCCAGCAGCTTAGAACTAGCGTCGGATACGCAGTATTTT. Residues: CASSLELASDTQYF.

The genes are TRBV2 and TRBJ2-7; D gene ambiguous. This CDR3 comprises 11 residues. Per germline, CDR1 SNHLY and CDR2 FYNNEI. Trimming pared 4 bases from V and 4 bases from J, leaving 5 bases between. For the CDR3, the DNA is TGTGCCAGCAGTGTAGTTTACGAGCAGTACTTC. Translating gives CASSVVYEQYF.

The chain is built from TRBV4-1 and TRBJ2-7; D may be TRBD1 (6 bases). V was pared by 3 bases and J by 2 bases, with 11 bases between. The CDR3 totals 14 residues. Germline-derived CDR1 and CDR2 are MGHRA and YSYEKL. CDR3 coding DNA: TGCGCCAGCAGCCACCAGACAGGTCCCTACGAGCAGTACTTC. It yields the protein CASSHQTGPYEQYF.

The rearrangement uses TRBV29-1 and TRBJ1-4; the D is unclear. V was clipped by 7 bases and J by 0 bases, with 9 bases between them. Germline CDR1 reads SQVTM; CDR2 reads ANQGSEA. There are 13 residues in the CDR3. The DNA for the CDR3 is TGCAGCGCGGAGGACTCAACTAATGAAAAACTGTTTTTT. Its protein product is CSAEDSTNEKLFF.

The chain joins TRBV18 to TRBJ1-1; D remains unclear. The CDR3 covers 14 residues. Germline V gives CDR1 KGHSH, CDR2 LQKENI. V was clipped by 3 bases and J by 0 bases, with 8 bases between them. CDR3 loop: CASSPEAVNTEAFF. The CDR3 bases are TGTGCCAGCTCACCCGAGGCGGTGAACACTGAAGCTTTCTTT.

The chain carries TRBV5-1 and TRBJ1-5; 9 positions match TRBD1. This CDR3 spans 17 amino acids. J lost 2 bases, V lost 4 bases, and 10 bases had no gene match. From germline, CDR1 is SGHRS and CDR2 YFSETQ. CDR3 sequence: CASSLVFRTGGNQPQHF. The CDR3 coding sequence is TGCGCCAGCAGCCTGGTCTTCCGGACAGGGGGCAATCAGCCCCAGCATTTT.

J is TRBJ2-2 and V is TRBV9, with 7 positions matching TRBD2. V shed 0 bases, J shed 3 bases, and the junction held 5 bases outside the gene matches. There are 16 residues in the CDR3. Germline V gene lookup returns CDR1 SGDLS and CDR2 YYNGEE. The CDR3: CASSVVPTSDTGELFF. CDR3 DNA: TGTGCCAGCAGCGTAGTCCCTACTAGCGACACCGGGGAGCTGTTTTTT.

V is TRBV28 and J is TRBJ2-1, with D possibly matching TRBD2 (5 bases). Germline-derived CDR1 and CDR2 are MDHEN and SYDVKM. CDR3 length: 14 amino acids. V lost 8 bases and J lost 8, with 19 bases in between. CDR3 DNA: TGTGCCAGCCGGGATACTGGGCGCGGCGATGAGCAGTTCTTC. Amino acid sequence: CASRDTGRGDEQFF.

The chain is built from TRBV5-1 and TRBJ2-5, with D possibly matching TRBD1 (6 bases). The V gene lost 0 bases and the J gene lost 2 bases, with 11 bases spanning the gap. The germline V gene has CDR1 SGHRS and CDR2 YFSETQ. The CDR3 is 15 amino acids. DNA of the CDR3: TGCGCCAGCAGCTTGGATGCAGGGGCTCAAGAGACCCAGTACTTC. This sequence encodes CASSLDAGAQETQYF.

J is TRBJ1-3 and V is TRBV4-1; weak D call: TRBD1 (6 bases). CDR1 is MGHRA, CDR2 YSYEKL, per germline. V was clipped by 4 bases and J by 0 bases, with 16 bases between them. This CDR3 comprises 17 residues. This CDR3 reads CASSRLQGVGSGNTIYF. CDR3 DNA sequence: TGCGCCAGCAGCCGATTACAGGGTGTCGGCTCTGGAAACACCATATATTTT.

This chain links TRBV11-3 with TRBJ2-3; TRBD1 matches at 10 bases. J lost 3 bases, V lost 5 bases, and 5 bases had no gene match. The CDR3 extends over 15 amino acids. From germline, CDR1 is SGHNT and CDR2 YENEEA. Here the CDR3 DNA reads TGTGCCAGCAGCCCGCGGGACAGGGGTACAGATACGCAGTATTTT. This codes for CASSPRDRGTDTQYF.

The V and J genes are TRBV29-1 and TRBJ1-2; D might be TRBD1 (5 bases). CDR3 length equals 14 residues. V was cut by 7 bases and J by 4 bases, with 19 bases left in between. From germline, CDR1 is SQVTM and CDR2 ANQGSEA. Here the CDR3 reads CSGMSPGNFYGYTF. CDR3 sequence (DNA): TGCAGCGGTATGTCCCCAGGGAATTTCTATGGCTACACCTTC. Combining the CDR3 with reference TRBV29-1 and TRBJ1-2 gives the whole variable domain SAVISQKPSRDICQRGTSLTIQCQVDSQVTMMFWYRQQPGQSLTLIATANQGSEATYESGFVIDKFPISRPNLTFSTLTVSNMSPEDSSIYLCSGMSPGNFYGYTFGSGTRLTVV.

The rearrangement joins TRBV7-9 to TRBJ2-7, with D possibly TRBD2 on 6 matching bases. The CDR3 has 13 residues. Trimming removed 2 bases at V and 7 bases at J, with 12 bases between. The germline CDR1 and CDR2 sequences are SEHNR and FQNEAQ (reference sequence). This CDR3 reads CASSLSPEGEQYF. DNA for the CDR3: TGTGCCAGCAGCTTATCACCGGAGGGAGAGCAGTACTTC.

The rearrangement joins TRBV13 to TRBJ2-4, with D possibly being TRBD1 (7 bases). V gave up 5 bases and J gave up 3 bases, with 14 bases separating them. Germline CDR1 is PRHDT and CDR2 is FYEKMQ (reference sequence). This CDR3 has 15 amino acids. This chain's CDR3 is CASSAHRGGKNIQYF. CDR3 coding DNA: TGTGCCAGCAGCGCCCACAGGGGAGGCAAAAACATTCAGTACTTC. Complete variable domain (other parts from reference TRBV13 and TRBJ2-4): AAGVIQSPRHLIKEKRETATLKCYPIPRHDTVYWYQQGPGQDPQFLISFYEKMQSDKGSIPDRFSAQQFSDYHSELNMSSLELGDSALYFCASSAHRGGKNIQYFGAGTRLSVL.

This sequence joins TRBV6-5 and TRBJ2-2; tentative D call: TRBD1 (5 bases). CDR3 length: 14 residues. The V end lost 6 bases, the J end lost 1 base, and 9 bases lay between the germline ends. Germline V lookup: CDR1 MNHEY, CDR2 SVGAGI. The CDR3 DNA follows: TGTGCCAGCAGAGGACACCTGAACACCGGGGAGCTGTTTTTT. It translates to CASRGHLNTGELFF.

V usage is TRBV2 and J usage is TRBJ2-3; TRBD2 matches at 7 bases. V was clipped by 7 bases and J by 5 bases; unmatched bases: 12. This CDR3 region has 15 residues. Germline CDR1 reads SNHLY; CDR2 reads FYNNEI. The DNA for the CDR3 is TGTGCCAGCAAACAAGGTGGGGGGGGATTAGATACGCAGTATTTT. Translating it yields CASKQGGGGLDTQYF.

The chain combines TRBV11-1 with TRBJ1-1; TRBD1 is a possible D gene (5 bases). V lost 5 bases, J lost 11 bases, and 15 bases lay in between. CDR1 is SGHAT, CDR2 FQDESV, per germline (reference sequence). The CDR3 sequence is 12 residues long. In nucleotides, the CDR3 is TGTGCCAGCAGCCCCGGGACTCATCGGGCTTTCTTT. Encoded protein: CASSPGTHRAFF. Drawing the rest from reference TRBV11-1 and TRBJ1-1, the complete variable domain is EAEVAQSPRYKITEKSQAVAFWCDPISGHATLYWYRQILGQGPELLVQFQDESVVDDSQLPKDRFSAERLKGVDSTLKIQPAELGDSAMYLCASSPGTHRAFFGQGTRLTVV.

The genes are TRBV7-9 and TRBJ2-2; a possible D gene is TRBD2 (7 bases). CDR1 and CDR2 from the germline V gene are SEHNR and FQNEAQ (reference sequence). The CDR3 loop spans 15 amino acids. The V gene lost 5 bases and the J gene lost 3 bases, with 13 bases spanning the gap. In DNA, the CDR3 is TGTGCCAGCAGCCTCGAGGGGGGGTACACCGGGGAGCTGTTTTTT. It encodes CASSLEGGYTGELFF. Full variable domain (missing parts from reference TRBV7-9 and TRBJ2-2): DTGVSQNPRHKITKRGQNVTFRCDPISEHNRLYWYRQTLGQGPEFLTYFQNEAQLEKSRLLSDRFSAERPKGSFSTLEIQRTEQGDSAMYLCASSLEGGYTGELFFGEGSRLTVL.

The J gene is TRBJ1-2, the V gene TRBV29-1; 9 positions agree with TRBD1. The CDR3 has 17 amino acids. Germline V lookup: CDR1 SQVTM, CDR2 ANQGSEA. The ends lost 7 bases at V and 3 bases at J; junction bases unmatched: 18. The CDR3 here is CSANRGTGYHRDYGYTF. CDR3 in DNA: TGCAGCGCCAACCGTGGGACAGGGTATCATCGGGACTATGGCTACACCTTC. The full variable domain, completed using reference TRBV29-1 and TRBJ1-2, is SAVISQKPSRDICQRGTSLTIQCQVDSQVTMMFWYRQQPGQSLTLIATANQGSEATYESGFVIDKFPISRPNLTFSTLTVSNMSPEDSSIYLCSANRGTGYHRDYGYTFGSGTRLTVV.

The V gene is TRBV19, the J gene TRBJ2-1; 8 bases are a match to TRBD2. The germline V gene has CDR1 LNHDA and CDR2 SQIVND (reference sequence). The trim removed 8 bases at V and 2 bases at J, leaving 14 bases unmatched. The CDR3 runs to 17 residues. CDR3 sequence: CASSPWEAGVTYNEQFF. DNA of the CDR3: TGTGCCAGTTCGCCTTGGGAAGCGGGGGTTACCTACAATGAGCAGTTCTTC.

As concerns this clone: Distinct nucleotide sequences in the sample also encode this CDR3. V usage is TRBV2 and J usage is TRBJ1-4; 7 bases agree with TRBD1. Per germline, CDR1 SNHLY and CDR2 FYNNEI. This CDR3 has 14 residues. Trimming cost V 5 bases and J 5 bases; bases outside gene matches: 5. The CDR3 DNA sequence: TGTGCCAGCAGTCCGGGACAGAGCAATGAAAAACTGTTTTTT. It yields the protein CASSPGQSNEKLFF. The full variable domain, rest sourced from reference TRBV2 and TRBJ1-4, is EPEVTQTPSHQVTQMGQEVILRCVPISNHLYFYWYRQILGQKVEFLVSFYNNEISEKSEIFDDQFSVERPDGSNFTLKIRSTKLEDSAMYFCASSPGQSNEKLFFGSGTQLSVL.

The CDR3, as DNA: TGTGCCAGTAGTACGACGGGACTAGCGGGGACCCAAGAGACCCAGTACTTC. This gives the protein CASSTTGLAGTQETQYF. This chain uses TRBV19 with TRBJ2-5, with 13 bases identical to TRBD2. V trimming: 4 bases; J trimming: 1 base; junction bases outside the gene matches: 6. This CDR3 is 17 amino acids long. CDR1 and CDR2 (germline): LNHDA, SQIVND (reference sequence). The full variable domain, with the rest looked up from reference TRBV19 and TRBJ2-5, is DGGITQSPKYLFRKEGQNVTLSCEQNLNHDAMYWYRQDPGQGLRLIYYSQIVNDFQKGDIAEGYSVSREKKESFPLTVTSAQKNPTAFYLCASSTTGLAGTQETQYFGPGTRLLVL.